Sequencing of this TCR beta chain was carried out in a study of blood T cell repertoires in COVID-19. Libraries were prepared by immunoSEQ multiplex PCR; TCRdb keeps only in-frame clonotypes and omits some of them. The data contain a few hundred thousand clones, more than 65% of them seen just once; the ten biggest clones take up roughly 1.4%. The clonotype was recovered from a woman aged 40 to 50 who had recovered from COVID-19. The sequenced sample consisted of peripheral blood.

The CDR3 DNA reads as TGTGCCAGCCAATCGGGGGATGAAAAACTGTTTTTT. Its protein product is CASQSGDEKLFF. The chain has TRBV18 and TRBJ1-4; D possibly corresponds to TRBD1 (5 bases). CDR3 length equals 12 residues. From germline, CDR1 is KGHSH and CDR2 LQKENI. Trimming left V 8 bases short and J 6 bases short, with 10 bases between.